Below are 14 T cell receptor beta chains sequenced from a single sample in a study of blood T cells in healthy people across ages. Together with a sample-barcoded 5' primer, a J-beta primer mix was included in a second PCR lasting roughly 6 to 12 cycles. TCRdb ran MiXCR on the 5' RACE reads and lists one entry per CDR3 protein. Of 550,000 to 650,000 distinct CDR3 sequences detected, roughly 30% appear once; the ten largest clones hold approximately 14%. Sample: blood. All receptors come from a woman aged 80 or over in good health.

Notes on this clonotype: A much more abundant neighbour one base away suggests this may be a read error. The gene calls are TRBV20-1 and TRBJ2-1; 8 bases match TRBD2. The DNA end is a closer match to TRBJ2-7, so the J assignment may be wrong. CDR3 size: 15 residues. Germline V gives CDR1 DFQATT, CDR2 SNEGSKA (reference sequence). CDR3 DNA sequence: TGCAGTGCTAACATAGCGGGGAGCTCCTACAATGAGCAGTACTTC. It yields the protein CSANIAGSSYNEQYF.

This clonotype has ten or more counts. The chain couples TRBV5-1 to TRBJ1-2; 7 bases align to TRBD1. Per germline, CDR1 SGHRS and CDR2 YFSETQ. This CDR3 region has 13 residues. J lost 6 bases, V lost 4 bases, and 6 bases had no gene match. CDR3 DNA sequence: TGCGCCAGCAGCAGAGGGGGCCTGGATGGCTACACCTTC. The encoded protein is CASSRGGLDGYTF.

This clonotype was seen only a few times. The chain carries TRBV7-9 and TRBJ1-2, with unresolved D. V was pared by 5 bases and J by 8 bases, with 9 bases between. This CDR3 comprises 11 residues. Germline CDR1 SEHNR, CDR2 FQNEAQ (reference sequence). The CDR3 protein is CASSPQWGYTF. The DNA for the CDR3 is TGTGCCAGCAGCCCTCAGTGGGGCTACACCTTC.

This clonotype was seen repeatedly, ten times or more. The rearrangement links TRBV2 to TRBJ2-5; 11 bases are shared with TRBD2. The CDR3 has 13 residues. Germline V gives CDR1 SNHLY, CDR2 FYNNEI. J was trimmed by 11 bases and V by 4 bases; bases with no gene match: 6. CDR3 in DNA: TGTGCCAGCAGTGTCCTAGCGGGGGGTGAGCAGTACTTC. It is translated as CASSVLAGGEQYF.

This clonotype was detected many times. The chain carries TRBV20-1 and TRBJ1-2; D may be TRBD1 (5 bases). With 0 bases removed from V and 0 bases from J, the gap between germline ends came to 11 bases. The CDR3 sequence is 15 residues long. Germline CDR1 is DFQATT and CDR2 is SNEGSKA (reference sequence). The CDR3 DNA reads as TGCAGTGCTAGAGATCGGGCAGGGCCTAACTATGGCTACACCTTC. It is translated as CSARDRAGPNYGYTF.

The chain joins TRBV19 to TRBJ2-5; D possibly corresponds to TRBD1 (5 bases). V was clipped by 5 bases and J by 1 base, with 14 bases between them. CDR1 is LNHDA and CDR2 is SQIVND in the germline V gene (reference sequence). The CDR3 contains 15 residues. CDR3 nucleotides: TGTGCCAGTAGTTCCCGGCAGGGAATCCAAGAGACCCAGTACTTC. It is translated as CASSSRQGIQETQYF.

In this sample, this clonotype turned up many times. The chain recombines TRBV5-8 with TRBJ2-5; 7 nucleotides line up with TRBD1. The germline V gene has CDR1 SGHTS and CDR2 YDEGEE. The CDR3 contains 15 residues. Trimming at V came to 0 bases and at J to 3 bases, leaving 5 bases not matched to a gene. The DNA for the CDR3 is TGTGCCAGCAGCTTGGAAGGGACAGCAAAAGAGACCCAGTACTTC. It yields the protein CASSLEGTAKETQYF.

This clonotype appeared many times. V usage is TRBV15 and J usage is TRBJ1-1; 10 bases map to TRBD1. Germline V gives CDR1 LNHNV, CDR2 YYDKDF (reference sequence). Unmatched junction bases numbered 7, after V lost 8 bases and J lost 4 bases. There are 14 residues in the CDR3. The CDR3 region is CATVSGQGGTEAFF. The CDR3, as DNA: TGTGCCACCGTGAGTGGACAGGGGGGCACTGAAGCTTTCTTT.

This clonotype was detected many times. The V gene is TRBV14, the J gene TRBJ2-7; TRBD2 aligns across 10 bases. V was pared by 4 bases and J by 0 bases, with 15 bases of the junction left unmatched. This CDR3 contains 19 residues. Germline values: CDR1 SGHDN, CDR2 FVKESK. Written as DNA, the CDR3 is TGTGCCAGCAGCCGAAAATCCCCGGGACTAGCGTACTTCTCCTACGAGCAGTACTTC. It translates to CASSRKSPGLAYFSYEQYF.

A remark on this clonotype: Since a much larger clone is just one base distant, this may be a read error. The genes are TRBV20-1 and TRBJ1-5; D not resolved. V shed 5 bases and J shed 2 bases, with 10 bases lying between them. The CDR3 spans 13 residues. Germline V gene lookup returns CDR1 DFQATT and CDR2 SNEGSKA (reference sequence). This chain's CDR3 is CSAYSGGNQPQHF. As DNA, the CDR3 is TGCAGTGCTTACTCAGGTGGCAATCAGCCCCAGCATTTT.

The chain employs TRBV6-6 and TRBJ1-2; D is unresolved. This CDR3 is built from 13 residues. From germline, CDR1 is MNHNY and CDR2 SVGAGI (reference sequence). Between the trimmed V and J ends, which lost 1 base and 5 bases, there was a span of 8 bases. The CDR3 DNA reads TGTGCCAGCAGTTACTTAAAGGATTATGGCTACACCTTC. It is translated as CASSYLKDYGYTF.

In regard to this clonotype: This could be a read error, since a much larger clone is one nucleotide away. The chain is built from TRBV4-1 and TRBJ2-1, with 7 bases identical to TRBD1. CDR3 length equals 15 residues. Germline V gene data show CDR1 as MGHRA and CDR2 as YSYEKL. This CDR3 reads CTSSRSWDSHNEQFF. The CDR3 nucleotides read TGCACCAGCAGCCGTTCTTGGGACAGTCACAATGAGCAGTTCTTC.

There are many counts of this clonotype. V usage is TRBV5-6 and J usage is TRBJ1-2; D is unclear. The CDR3 sequence is 15 residues long. V lost 3 bases, J lost 6 bases, and 18 bases lay in between. The germline V gene encodes CDR1 SGHDT and CDR2 YYEEEE. CDR3 nucleotide sequence: TGTGCCAGCAGCTCTACGGACCCCAGTCGGAATGGCTACACCTTC. As protein: CASSSTDPSRNGYTF.

Worth noting for this clonotype: It may be a read error: a sequence one base away is much more abundant. The chain joins TRBV30 to TRBJ2-1, with unresolved D. Germline CDR1 and CDR2: GTSNPN and SVGIG (reference sequence). The CDR3 totals 10 residues. Trimming removed 4 bases at V and 8 bases at J, with 6 bases between. The CDR3 coding sequence is TGTGCCTGGAAGAACGATGAGCAGTTCTTC. This codes for CAWKNDEQFF.